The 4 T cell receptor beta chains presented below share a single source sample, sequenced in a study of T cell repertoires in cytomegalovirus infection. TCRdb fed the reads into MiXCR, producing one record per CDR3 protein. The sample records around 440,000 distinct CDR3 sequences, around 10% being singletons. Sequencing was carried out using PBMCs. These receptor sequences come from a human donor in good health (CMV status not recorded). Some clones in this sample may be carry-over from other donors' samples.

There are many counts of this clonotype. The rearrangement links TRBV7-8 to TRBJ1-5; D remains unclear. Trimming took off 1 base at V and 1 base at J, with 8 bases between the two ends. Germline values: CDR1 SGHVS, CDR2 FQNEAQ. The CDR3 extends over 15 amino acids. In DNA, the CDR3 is TGTGCCAGCAGCTTAGAGAGGCAAAGCAATCAGCCCCAGCATTTT. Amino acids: CASSLERQSNQPQHF.

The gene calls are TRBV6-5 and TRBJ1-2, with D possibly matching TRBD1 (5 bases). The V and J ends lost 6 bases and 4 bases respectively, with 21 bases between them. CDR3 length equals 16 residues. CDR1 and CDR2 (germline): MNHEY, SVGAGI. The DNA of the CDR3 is TGTGCCAGCAGCCTATTCCCTGGGACCGTTACCTATGGCTACACCTTC. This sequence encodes CASSLFPGTVTYGYTF.

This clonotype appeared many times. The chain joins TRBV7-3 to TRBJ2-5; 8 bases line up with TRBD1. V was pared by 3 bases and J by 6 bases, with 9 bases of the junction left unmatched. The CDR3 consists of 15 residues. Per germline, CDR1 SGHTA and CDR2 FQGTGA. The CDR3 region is CASSFSGTGVQTQYF. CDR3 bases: TGTGCCAGCAGCTTCTCCGGGACAGGAGTCCAGACCCAGTACTTC.

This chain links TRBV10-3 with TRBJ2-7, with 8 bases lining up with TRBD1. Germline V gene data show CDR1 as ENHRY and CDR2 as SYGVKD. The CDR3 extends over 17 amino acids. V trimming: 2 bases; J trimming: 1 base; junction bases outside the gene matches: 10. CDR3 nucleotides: TGTGCCATCAGTGAGGCGAGGGGCCAGGGGGCTTCCTACGAGCAGTACTTC. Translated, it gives CAISEARGQGASYEQYF.